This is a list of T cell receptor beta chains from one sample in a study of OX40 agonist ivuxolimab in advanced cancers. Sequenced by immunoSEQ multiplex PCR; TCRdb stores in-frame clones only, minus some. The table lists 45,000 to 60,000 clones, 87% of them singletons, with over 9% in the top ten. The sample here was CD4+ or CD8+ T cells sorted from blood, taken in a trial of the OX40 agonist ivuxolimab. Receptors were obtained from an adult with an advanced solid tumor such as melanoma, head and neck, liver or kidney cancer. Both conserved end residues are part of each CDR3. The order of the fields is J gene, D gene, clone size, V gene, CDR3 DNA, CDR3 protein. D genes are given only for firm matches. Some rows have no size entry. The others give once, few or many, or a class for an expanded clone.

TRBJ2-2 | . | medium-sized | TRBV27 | TGTGCCAGCAGTTTATTATGGCTGGCGGGCTACACCGGGGAGCTGTTTTTT | CASSLLWLAGYTGELFF
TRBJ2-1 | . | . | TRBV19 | . | CASTSGPYNEQFF
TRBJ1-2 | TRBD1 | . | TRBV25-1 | TGTGCCAGCAGCGAAATTACAGGGGGCACTAACTATGGCTACACCTTC | CASSEITGGTNYGYTF
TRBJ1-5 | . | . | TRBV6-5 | TGTGCCAGCAGCGACTCTTTCAATCAGCCCCAGCATTTT | CASSDSFNQPQHF
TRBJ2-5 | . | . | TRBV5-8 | TGTGCCAGCAGCTTAGCAGGGGGAGGGGAGACCCAGTACTTC | CASSLAGGGETQYF
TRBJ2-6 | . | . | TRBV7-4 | TGTGCCAGCAGCTCTAAACCCAGCTCACAAAGTCGGGCCAACGTCCTGACTTTC | CASSSKPSSQSRANVLTF
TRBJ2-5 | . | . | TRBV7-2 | TGTGCCAGCAGCTTTACTACCCCGGAGACCCAGTACTTC | CASSFTTPETQYF
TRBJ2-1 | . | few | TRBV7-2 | TGTGCCAGCAGCTCGGACGCCAGCTCCTACAATGAGCAGTTCTTC | CASSSDASSYNEQFF
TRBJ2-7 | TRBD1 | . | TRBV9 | TGTGCCAGCAGTGAACGTACAGGGGGTGGCTACGAGCAGTACTTC | CASSERTGGGYEQYF
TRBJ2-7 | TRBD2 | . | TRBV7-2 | TGTGCCAGCAGCTTAGCGGGACTAGCGGGGGGGGCCGGCGAGCAGTACTTC | CASSLAGLAGGAGEQYF
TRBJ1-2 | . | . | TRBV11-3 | TGTGCCAGCAGCCTTGCGAGTAACTATGGCTACACCTTC | CASSLASNYGYTF
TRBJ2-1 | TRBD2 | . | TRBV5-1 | TGCGCCAGCAGCTCTAGCGGGGGGGTTTACAATGAGCAGTTCTTC | CASSSSGGVYNEQFF
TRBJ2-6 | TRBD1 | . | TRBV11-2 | TGTGCCAGCAGCCCTAACAGGGGGTCCGCCAACGTCCTGACTTTC | CASSPNRGSANVLTF
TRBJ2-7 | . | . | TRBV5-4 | TGTGCCAGCAGCTTGGCGGGGCCCTCCTACGAGCAGTACTTC | CASSLAGPSYEQYF
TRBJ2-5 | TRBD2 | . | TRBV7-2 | TGTGCCAGCAGCTCCACAGCGGGGGGGCCAGGGGAGACCCAGTACTTC | CASSSTAGGPGETQYF
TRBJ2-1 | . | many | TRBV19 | TGTGCCAGTACTCCGATGGGGGAGAGCTCCTACAATGAGCAGTTCTTC | CASTPMGESSYNEQFF
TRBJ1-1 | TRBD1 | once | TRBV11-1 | TGTGCCAGCAGCTTCGGACAGGAGTGGAACACTGAAGCTTTCTTT | CASSFGQEWNTEAFF
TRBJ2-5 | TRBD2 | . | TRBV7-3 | TGTGCCAGCAGCTTAAGTGGGGGGGTCCAAGAGACCCAGTACTTC | CASSLSGGVQETQYF
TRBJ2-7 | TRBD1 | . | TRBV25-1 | TGTGCCAGCAGTGAATCCGTCCACCGGACAGGAGACTACGAGCAGTACTTC | CASSESVHRTGDYEQYF
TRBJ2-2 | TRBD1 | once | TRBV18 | TGTGCCAGCTCACCAAAAGTAGGACAGGGGAACACCGGGGAGCTGTTTTTT | CASSPKVGQGNTGELFF
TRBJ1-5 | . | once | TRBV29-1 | TGCAGCGTTGAAGGCCCACCGGGGGGGTCAGCCCAGCATTTT | CSVEGPPGGSAQHF
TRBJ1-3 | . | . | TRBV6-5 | TGTGCCAGCAGTACCTACATCGGCTCTGGAAACACCATATATTTT | CASSTYIGSGNTIYF
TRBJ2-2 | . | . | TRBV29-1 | TGCAGCGTTGATACAGGTCCCACCGGGGAGCTGTTTTTT | CSVDTGPTGELFF
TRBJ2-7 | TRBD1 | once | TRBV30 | TGTGCCTGGGGGACAGTCAGATACGAGCAGTACTTC | CAWGTVRYEQYF
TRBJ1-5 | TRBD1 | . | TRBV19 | TGTGCCAGTAGTATTTTTGGGACAGGGGCGGGCAATCAGCCCCAGCATTTT | CASSIFGTGAGNQPQHF
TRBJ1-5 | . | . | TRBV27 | TGTGCCAGCAGTTTATTCGGACGAGGAGACCAGCCCCAGCATTTT | CASSLFGRGDQPQHF
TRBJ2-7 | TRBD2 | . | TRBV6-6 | TGTGCCAGCAGCCTTAGCGGGAGATCGGGGGAGCAGTACTTC | CASSLSGRSGEQYF
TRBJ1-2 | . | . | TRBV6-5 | TGTGCCAGCAGGTCGGGGCCCCATGGCTACACCTTC | CASRSGPHGYTF
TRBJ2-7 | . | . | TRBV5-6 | TGTGCCAGCAGCTGGTGGGACTCTGCTTACGAGCAGTACTTC | CASSWWDSAYEQYF
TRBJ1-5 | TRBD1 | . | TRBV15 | TGTGCCACCAGCAGGTACCGGGACAGGGGCGGGGGTGAGCATTTT | CATSRYRDRGGGEHF
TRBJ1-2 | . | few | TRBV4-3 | TGCGCCAGCAGCCCCGGGGAGATGATAGTCCATGGCTACACCTTC | CASSPGEMIVHGYTF
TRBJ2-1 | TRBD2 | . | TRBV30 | TGTGCCTGGAGCGGATTCCCTATGGGAGGGAGCGGCAATGAGCAGCAGTTCTTC | CAWSGFPMGGSGNEQQFF
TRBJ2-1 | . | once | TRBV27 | TGTGCCAGCAGTTACGCCCTATACAATGAGCAGTTCTTC | CASSYALYNEQFF
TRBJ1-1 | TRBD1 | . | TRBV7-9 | TGTGCCAGCAGCTTACCCGGACAGGGGCCCACGGACACTGAAGCTTTCTTT | CASSLPGQGPTDTEAFF
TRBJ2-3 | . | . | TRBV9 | TGTGCCAGCACCCCCCAGGGCGGACGGAGCACAGATACGCAGTATTTT | CASTPQGGRSTDTQYF
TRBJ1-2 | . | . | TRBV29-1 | TGCAGCGTGCCGAGTAACTATGGCTACACCTTC | CSVPSNYGYTF
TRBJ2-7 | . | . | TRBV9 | TGTGCCAGCAGCGTAGAAGGCGCGCTGGACGAGCAGTACTTC | CASSVEGALDEQYF
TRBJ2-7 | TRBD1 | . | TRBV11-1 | TGTGCCAGCAGCTTAGAACCAGGGGGATCCTACGAGCAGTACTTC | CASSLEPGGSYEQYF
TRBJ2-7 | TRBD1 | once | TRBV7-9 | TGTGCCAGCAGCCCGCTAGGGACAGGGGGCATCGGCGAGCAGTACTTC | CASSPLGTGGIGEQYF
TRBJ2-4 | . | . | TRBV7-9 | TGTGCCAGCAGCTTACATACGGGTAGTTGGGCCAAAAACATTCAGTACTTC | CASSLHTGSWAKNIQYF
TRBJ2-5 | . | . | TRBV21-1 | TGTGCCAGCAGCAAAACACCGGGACAGGGGACGGCCCAGTACTTC | CASSKTPGQGTAQYF
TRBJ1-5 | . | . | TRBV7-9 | TGTGCCAGCAGCTCAGGACGGGGTCCGGATCAGCCCCAGCATTTT | CASSSGRGPDQPQHF
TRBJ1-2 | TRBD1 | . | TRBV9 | TGTGCCAGCAGCGCGCCTGGACAGGTGGATGGCTACACCTTC | CASSAPGQVDGYTF
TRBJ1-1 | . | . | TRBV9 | TGTGCCAGCAGCGCAGGGAGTCCTGAAGCTTTCTTT | CASSAGSPEAFF
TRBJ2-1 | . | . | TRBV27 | TGTGCCAGCACCTTGTCAGGGACTTTCTACAATGAGCAGTTCTTC | CASTLSGTFYNEQFF
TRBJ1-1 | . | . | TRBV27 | TGTGCCAGCAGTTTGGGACCTCTGAACACTGAAGCTTTCTTT | CASSLGPLNTEAFF
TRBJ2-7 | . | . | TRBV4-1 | TGCGCCAGCAGCCAAGGAAGGGGGGGATACGAGCAGTACTTC | CASSQGRGGYEQYF
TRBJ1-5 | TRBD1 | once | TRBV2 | TGTGCCAGCAGAGACCCGGGACAGGGGAAGCAGCCCCAGCATTTT | CASRDPGQGKQPQHF
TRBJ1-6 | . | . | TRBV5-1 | TGCGCCAGCAGCTTGGGACAGTTGGGGAATTCACCCCTCCACTTT | CASSLGQLGNSPLHF
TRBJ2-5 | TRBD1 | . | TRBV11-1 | TGTGCCAGCAGCTTAGTTTTGGGACAGCAAGAGACCCAGTACTTC | CASSLVLGQQETQYF
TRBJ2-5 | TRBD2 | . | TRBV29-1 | TGCAGCGTTGAGGAAGAGGGGCGGGGGGGCTGGTACCAAGAGACCCAGTACTTC | CSVEEEGRGGWYQETQYF
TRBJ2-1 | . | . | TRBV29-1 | TGCAGCGTGGTGGTGGACGGAGAGCAGTTCTTC | CSVVVDGEQFF
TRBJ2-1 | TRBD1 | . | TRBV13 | TGTGCCAGCAGCGGGGGGACAGGGGGAGAGCAGTTCTTC | CASSGGTGGEQFF
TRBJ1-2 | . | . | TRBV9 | TGTGCCAGCAGCGTAGCTGGGGAGACGGGTGGCTACACCTTC | CASSVAGETGGYTF
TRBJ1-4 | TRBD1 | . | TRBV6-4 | TGTGCCAGCAGCCTCCATAAAACTAGGACAGGGGCAGGGGAAAAACTGTTTTTT | CASSLHKTRTGAGEKLFF
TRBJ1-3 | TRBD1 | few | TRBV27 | TGTGCCAGCAGTAGGACAGGGACAGGAAACACCATATATTTT | CASSRTGTGNTIYF
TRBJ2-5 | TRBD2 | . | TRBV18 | TGTGCCAGCTCACCCCGATTGGGACTAGCGGGGGAGACCCAGTACTTC | CASSPRLGLAGETQYF
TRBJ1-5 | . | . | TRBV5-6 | TGTGCCAGCAGCTTGGCAGGGGATAGCAATCAGCCCCAGCATTTT | CASSLAGDSNQPQHF
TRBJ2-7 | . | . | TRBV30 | TGTGCCTGGGGGGACTACGAGCAGTACTTC | CAWGDYEQYF